A single T cell receptor beta chain is shown here with its context. The antigen is undetermined. With no exception, relapse followed autologous stem cell transplantation in all patients, and brentuximab vedotin exposure varied. Generated by immunoSEQ multiplex PCR, the TCRdb table keeps only in-frame clones and is missing some. The sample contains around 25,000 clones, 60% to 80% of which appear only once. This entry comes from a study of PD-1 blockade in classical Hodgkin lymphoma. Trimming removed 1 base from V and 7 bases from J, with 19 bases in between. This CDR3 is built from 16 residues. CDR1 SGHDN and CDR2 FVKESK come from the germline V gene. Study observations and caveats: Baseline TCR diversity was reportedly lower in newly diagnosed patients than healthy donors. Newly diagnosed patients and complete responders had comparable diversity at baseline.

This material consisted of peripheral blood mononuclear cells (PBMCs), taken at baseline. The TCR comes from a human donor with classical Hodgkin lymphoma. V usage is TRBV14 and J usage is TRBJ1-2; no firm D call. The CDR3: CASSQAYGVGIRGYTF. CDR3 bases: TGTGCCAGCAGCCAAGCCTACGGGGTTGGTATACGTGGCTACACCTTC.